This entry features one TCR beta chain sequence. In the study's own analysis: Amplification with reference gene primers provided the estimates of nucleated cell counts. TCRdb keeps only in-frame clones here, not all; method: immunoSEQ multiplex PCR. That table is the source of V, J and clone size, and D and trimming were worked out from the DNA. This table has tens of thousands of clones, around nine tenths appearing once. This CDR3 spans 17 amino acids. With 6 bases clipped from V and 0 bases from J, the junction kept 14 bases outside the gene matches. The germline gives CDR1 MNHEY, CDR2 SMNVEV (reference sequence). This specimen belongs to a study of blood T cell repertoires in COVID-19. Study-wide background: Sites in the United States, Italy and Spain provided acute and convalescent COVID-19 samples. The cDNA or gDNA used as material had been derived from T cells, B-cell-depleted T cells, or PBMCs.

Material for sequencing was peripheral blood. This receptor was obtained from a man aged 60 to 69 with active COVID-19. The chain joins TRBV27 to TRBJ2-7; 7 bases line up with TRBD2. The CDR3 DNA follows: TGTGCCAGCAGATATCTAGCTAGCGGTCCTAGCTCCTACGAGCAGTACTTC. The encoded protein is CASRYLASGPSSYEQYF.